Listed here are 8 T cell receptor beta chains from one sample, sequenced in a study of blood T cell repertoires in COVID-19. TCRdb's table, derived via immunoSEQ multiplex PCR, lists solely in-frame clones and lacks some. The sample records around 200,000 clones, around 88% being singletons. The sequenced material came from PBMCs or T cells enriched from blood (not recorded which). The origin of the receptors is a man aged 40-49 years with acute COVID-19.

The chain employs TRBV11-3 and TRBJ1-1; D is ambiguous. The germline V gene has CDR1 SGHNT and CDR2 YENEEA. CDR3 length: 18 residues. V was trimmed by 0 bases and J by 4 bases, leaving 21 bases between them. The CDR3 region is CASSLDLRSATLGTEAFF. CDR3 nucleotides: TGTGCCAGCAGCTTAGATTTGCGAAGCGCCACCTTGGGCACTGAAGCTTTCTTT.

This clone was found once. The chain carries TRBV2 and TRBJ2-5; a weak D match, TRBD1 (5 bases). CDR1 and CDR2 (germline): SNHLY, FYNNEI. V lost 4 bases to trimming and J lost 5 bases, with 8 bases between them. The CDR3 is 12 residues long. In DNA, the CDR3 is TGTGCCAGCAGTGTTAAGGGGGAGACCCAGTACTTC. Translated: CASSVKGETQYF. Filled out from reference TRBV2 and TRBJ2-5, the complete variable domain reads EPEVTQTPSHQVTQMGQEVILRCVPISNHLYFYWYRQILGQKVEFLVSFYNNEISEKSEIFDDQFSVERPDGSNFTLKIRSTKLEDSAMYFCASSVKGETQYFGPGTRLLVL.

The V and J genes are TRBV7-3 and TRBJ2-1; D possibly corresponds to TRBD2 (6 bases). Per germline, CDR1 SGHTA and CDR2 FQGTGA. The V end was cut by 2 bases, the J end by 10 bases, with 9 bases between. The CDR3 covers 12 residues. This chain's CDR3 is CASSLGDWEQFF. CDR3 bases: TGTGCCAGCAGCTTAGGGGACTGGGAGCAGTTCTTC.

The V and J genes are TRBV30 and TRBJ2-7; perhaps TRBD2 as D (7 bases). Trimming took 8 bases from V and 6 from J, leaving 20 bases between them. The CDR3 runs 13 residues. Germline assignment: CDR1 GTSNPN and CDR2 SVGIG (reference sequence). In nucleotides, the CDR3 is TGTGCCGGAGGGTATCTCGGGGGGCTCGAGCAGTACTTC. This codes for CAGGYLGGLEQYF.

The chain uses TRBV18 and TRBJ1-1; tentative D call: TRBD1 (6 bases). Germline V gene lookup returns CDR1 KGHSH and CDR2 LQKENI. This CDR3 has 14 amino acids. V lost 3 bases to trimming and J lost 6 bases, with 14 bases between them. The CDR3 bases are TGTGCCAGCTCACCGGGGACAATGGCCCCTGAAGCTTTCTTT. Translating gives CASSPGTMAPEAFF. The full variable domain, completed using reference TRBV18 and TRBJ1-1, is NAGVMQNPRHLVRRRGQEARLRCSPMKGHSHVYWYRQLPEEGLKFMVYLQKENIIDESGMPKERFSAEFPKEGPSILRIQQVVRGDSAAYFCASSPGTMAPEAFFGQGTRLTVV.

This sequence joins TRBV4-2 and TRBJ1-6, with a possible D match to TRBD1 (6 bases). The germline V and J ends were trimmed by 4 bases and 4 bases, with 8 bases remaining between them. The CDR3 length is 14 residues. Germline-derived CDR1 and CDR2 are LGHNA and YNFKEQ. CDR3 nucleotide sequence: TGTGCCAGCAGCCTGCAGGGGTATAATTCACCCCTCCACTTT. Translated: CASSLQGYNSPLHF.

The gene calls are TRBV28 and TRBJ1-2; 7 bases align to TRBD1. Germline V gene sequence: CDR1 MDHEN, CDR2 SYDVKM. Unmatched junction bases numbered 12, after V lost 10 bases and J lost 4 bases. This CDR3 region has 14 residues. CDR3 bases: TGTGCCACCACCTCTCGGACAGGCTCCTATGGCTACACCTTC. Translating gives CATTSRTGSYGYTF.

The chain joins TRBV28 to TRBJ2-3; 8 bases fit TRBD1. CDR3 length: 14 amino acids. V lost 5 bases, J lost 7 bases, and 8 bases stayed unmatched. Germline CDR1 reads MDHEN; CDR2 reads SYDVKM. DNA of the CDR3: TGTGCCAGCAGTCCGGACAGGGAGTATAATACGCAGTATTTT. This translates into CASSPDREYNTQYF.